This is a list of T cell receptor beta chains from one sample in a study of blood T cell repertoires in COVID-19. Here immunoSEQ multiplex PCR was the method, and the copy in TCRdb shows in-frame clones only, minus some. Of fewer than 300,000 clones listed, 75% to 90% are singletons. The sample was peripheral blood. Receptor source: a woman aged 40 to 55 who had recovered from COVID-19. The CDR3 runs from the conserved cysteine through the conserved F or W. A D gene is named only where the DNA matches it firmly. Part of the rows lack a size; the others show once, few, many or a class for expanded clones.

>-|TRBV9|-|TRBJ2-1
TGTGCCAGCAGCCAACTGAGCTCCTACAATGAGCAGTTCTTC
CASSQLSSYNEQFF
>TRBD2|TRBV18|-|TRBJ2-2
TGTGCCAGCTCACGACGCTCGGGACTAGCGGGGGACACCGGGGAGCTGTTTTTT
CASSRRSGLAGDTGELFF
>-|TRBV2|-|TRBJ2-1
TGTGCCAGCAGTAGCGTGGCCTACAATGAGCAGTTCTTC
CASSSVAYNEQFF
>-|TRBV5-4|-|TRBJ2-3
TGTGCCAGCAGCCCCCCACGGACAGATACGCAGTATTTT
CASSPPRTDTQYF
>TRBD1|TRBV19|-|TRBJ1-1
TGTGCCACAGTTCTACAGGGGGGGACTGAAGCTTTCTTT
CATVLQGGTEAFF
>TRBD1|TRBV5-4|-|TRBJ1-2
TGTGCCAGCAGCAGGGGACAGATTAACTATGGCTACACCTTC
CASSRGQINYGYTF
>-|TRBV12-3/TRBV12-4|-|TRBJ2-7
TGTGCCAGCAGTTTAGGGGCCTCCTACGAGCAGTACTTC
CASSLGASYEQYF
>TRBD2|TRBV28|-|TRBJ2-3
TGTGCCAGCAGTTTACGAAGGGATAGCGGGGGGAGCACAGATACGCAGTATTTT
CASSLRRDSGGSTDTQYF
>-|TRBV13|-|TRBJ1-4
TGTGCCAGCAGCCAGGCCGGGGGGACTAATGAAAAACTGTTTTTT
CASSQAGGTNEKLFF
>-|TRBV7-2|few|TRBJ2-6
TGTGCCAGCTGTGCGTACAGCTCTGGGGCCAACGTCCTGACTTTC
CASCAYSSGANVLTF
>-|TRBV4-1|few|TRBJ1-2
TGCGCCAGCAGCCAAGATCACACAGGGCGCCCCTACACCTTC
CASSQDHTGRPYTF
>-|TRBV2|-|TRBJ1-1
TGTGCCAGCAGTGAAGAGTGGCAGGGGCCAGCTTTCTTT
CASSEEWQGPAFF
>TRBD1|TRBV5-4|-|TRBJ2-5
TGTGCCAGCAGCTCCGGACAGGGGGGACAAGAGACCCAGTACTTC
CASSSGQGGQETQYF
>-|TRBV19|-|TRBJ2-7
TGTGCCAGTAGTTCACCAGGGTTTTCCTACGAGCAGTACTTC
CASSSPGFSYEQYF
>TRBD2|TRBV15|-|TRBJ2-5
TGTGCCACCAGACCTTGGACTAGCGGGAGGCAAGAGACCCAGTACTTC
CATRPWTSGRQETQYF
>TRBD1|TRBV9|-|TRBJ1-1
TGTGCCAGCAGTGAAACAGGGGGCGCTGGGAACACTGAAGCTTTCTTT
CASSETGGAGNTEAFF
>TRBD1|TRBV19|-|TRBJ1-5
TGTGCCAGTAAGGACAGGAGAGGCAATCAGCCCCAGCATTTT
CASKDRRGNQPQHF
>-|TRBV5-6|-|TRBJ1-6
TGTGCCAGCAGCTCAAATTCCGGGACACGGGAATCACCCCTCCACTTT
CASSSNSGTRESPLHF
>-|TRBV7-2|-|TRBJ1-2
TGTGCCAGCAGCTTAATGGGCCAGACCTACACCTTC
CASSLMGQTYTF
>-|TRBV4-2|-|TRBJ1-4
TGTGCCAGCAGCCAAGAAGTAGCAGGGGCAGGTGAAAAACTGTTTTTT
CASSQEVAGAGEKLFF
>-|TRBV3-1/TRBV3-2|-|TRBJ1-6
TGTGCCAGCAGTCGAGGAGGGCAGTTGTCAGTGGCACCCCTCCACTTT
CASSRGGQLSVAPLHF
>TRBD2|TRBV6-2/TRBV6-3|-|TRBJ2-5
TGTGCCAGCAGTACCCGAGGAGCGGGGAGGGAAGAGACCCAGTACTTC
CASSTRGAGREETQYF
>TRBD2|TRBV27|-|TRBJ2-7
TGTGCCAGCAGTTTACTAGCGGGTTTCTACGAGCAGTACTTC
CASSLLAGFYEQYF
>-|TRBV5-1|-|TRBJ1-2
TGCGCCAGCAGCTTGGGCCCAGGGGCCTATGGCTACACCTTC
CASSLGPGAYGYTF
>-|TRBV7-8|-|TRBJ2-7
TGTGCCAGCAGCCGGGGGACACAAAAGGGGGAGCAGTACTTC
CASSRGTQKGEQYF
>-|TRBV11-3|-|TRBJ1-5
TGTGCCAGCAGCTTAGCCGGGGCAGGGGAGATTCAGCCCCAGCATTTT
CASSLAGAGEIQPQHF
>-|TRBV6-2/TRBV6-3|-|TRBJ1-5
TGTGCCAGCAGTTACGGCAGGGAAAGGGCGCCCCAGCATTTT
CASSYGRERAPQHF
>-|TRBV29-1|-|TRBJ1-2
TGCAGCGCCCCAACTGGAGACTATGGCTACACCTTC
CSAPTGDYGYTF
>TRBD1|TRBV7-6|-|TRBJ1-6
TGTGCCAGCAGCTTAGTCAGGACAGGGAGAGGGAGTTCACCCCTCCACTTT
CASSLVRTGRGSSPLHF
>TRBD2|TRBV4-1|-|TRBJ2-7
TGCGCCAGCAGCCCGGGACTAGCGGGGGGCTCCTACGAGCAGTACTTC
CASSPGLAGGSYEQYF
>-|TRBV5-1|-|TRBJ2-7
TGCGCCAGCAGCTTGGTGGCAGTTTCCTACGAGCAGTACTTC
CASSLVAVSYEQYF
>TRBD1|TRBV5-6|-|TRBJ2-4
TGTGCCAGCAGCTTGGGGCAGGGGGTGGGCATTCAGTACTTC
CASSLGQGVGIQYF
>-|TRBV19|once|TRBJ2-3
TGTGCCAGTAGTATAGATGGGAGTGAAGATACGCAGTATTTT
CASSIDGSEDTQYF
>TRBD2|TRBV7-9|-|TRBJ2-5
TGTGCCAGCAGCTTAGCTAGCGGGGGTGCAGAGACCCAGTACTTC
CASSLASGGAETQYF
>-|TRBV12-5|-|TRBJ2-3
TGTGCTAGGTGGGGATCCGGGAAGGGACACCGATGGGATCTGAGCACAGATACGCAGTATTTT
CARWGSGKGHRWDLSTDTQYF
>TRBD1|TRBV28|-|TRBJ1-1
TGTGCCAGCAGTTTGCAACACAGGGGGAACACTGAAGCTTTCTTT
CASSLQHRGNTEAFF
>TRBD1|TRBV27|-|TRBJ2-5
TGTGCCAGCAGCGGGACCGGGACAGGGTGGGGACAAGAGACCCAGTACTTC
CASSGTGTGWGQETQYF
>TRBD1|TRBV11-2|-|TRBJ2-2
TGTGCCAGCAGCTTAGGGACAGGGCACACCGGGGAGCTGTTTTTT
CASSLGTGHTGELFF
>-|TRBV12-3/TRBV12-4|-|TRBJ1-1
TGTGCCACCGGTAGGAGCACTGAAGCTTTCTTT
CATGRSTEAFF
>TRBD1|TRBV4-3|-|TRBJ2-5
TGCGCCAGCAGCCAAGATTCCCCGGGACAGTACCAAGAGACCCAGTACTTC
CASSQDSPGQYQETQYF
>-|TRBV30|-|TRBJ1-2
TGTGCCTGGGATAGACAGCCAAGGCGGGGCTACACCTTC
CAWDRQPRRGYTF
>TRBD2|TRBV3-1/TRBV3-2|-|TRBJ2-1
TGTGCCAGCAGCCTCGGACTAGCGGGGGCGTCCTACAATGAGCAGTTCTTC
CASSLGLAGASYNEQFF